This TCR beta chain emerged from a study of blood T cells in healthy people across ages (dated by TCRdb to the mid-2010s). With respect to the entire study: Template switching captured roughly one uniquely barcoded TCR beta cDNA molecule per two T cells in model experiments. Using the same blood draw, the study looked at two additional independent replicas of 1 million unique cDNA reads for two donors, one aged 18 to 29 and the other aged 80 or older. To avoid experimental bias, donors of different ages were distributed randomly across sequencing lanes. The donors were divided into four age groups: young (average approximately 15 years), middle-aged (about 40), aged (about 56) and long-lived (82). Using deep sequencing normalized with unique cDNA molecular identifiers, the study measured how TCR beta repertoire diversity changes with age. The paper as a whole reports these results and caveats: Compared with the aged group, the long-lived group had more naive CD4+ T cells, fewer expanded clones and increased TCR diversity, suggesting age selection. Conclusive comparison of naive and antigen-experienced compartments was prevented by the profiling of bulk unsorted PBMCs. Observed TCR beta diversity per million T cells fell roughly linearly with age, and a significant reduction was already apparent by age roughly 40. Estimates of total diversity based on one million sequenced T cells were considered lower bounds and underestimates. A strong correlation was found between observed TCR beta diversity and the percentage of naive T cells measured by flow cytometry. Because donor CMV infection status was unknown, age-related changes in expanded clonotypes were potentially confounded.

As regards this clonotype: Its binding antigen is unknown. The record has no base qualities; no much larger clone is one base away.

From V the trimming removes 2 bases and from J it removes 8 bases, while the gene matches leave 9 bases of the junction unaccounted for. From a lookup of the germline V gene, CDR1 and CDR2 are ENHRY and SYGVKD. Spanning cysteine to phenylalanine, the CDR3 consists of 15 amino acids. Solely the CDR3 DNA is kept, with 45 bases framed from the first base. Libraries were constructed by 5' RACE. The sequencing machine was an Illumina HiSeq 2500. The second PCR ran for roughly 7 to 12 cycles and used a J-beta primer mix along with a sample-barcoded 5' primer. Each TCR beta cDNA molecule received a unique molecular identifier from a template-switch 5' adaptor carrying 12 random nucleotides. Each sample yielded at least 2.5 million CDR3-containing paired-end reads. First-strand cDNA synthesis was performed from all RNA using the Mint cDNA synthesis kit, with priming by a TRBC-specific oligonucleotide. Following uracil-DNA glycosylase treatment, all cDNA underwent a first 18-cycle PCR with the universal primers M1SS and BC2_uni_R. Under the source paper's analysis protocol: For normalization, 1 million high-quality reads, each with a distinct molecular identifier, were randomly selected from each sample. Reads sharing molecular identifiers were discarded rather than binned into consensus sequences. MiTCR, run with a Q25 quality threshold and the strictest error-elimination algorithm, handled CDR3 identification, clonotype clustering and error correction. A nonparametric unseen species model with Euler transformation was used to estimate a lower bound on total TCR beta diversity. TCRdb applied fastp at Q25 and MiXCR to the public reads, then kept only in-frame beta chains. CDR3 protein duplicates are merged, each entry listing the most common genes and DNA. Clone size and V and J calls follow TCRdb, not the original study. The sample table holds some 730,000 distinct CDR3 sequences, of which 22% were seen once. The biggest ten clones account for approximately 20% of the sample.

The approximately 40 donors, aged about 6 to 100 years, were systemically healthy Caucasian individuals from Russia. About 9.8 milliliters of peripheral blood were drawn from each donor into EDTA-treated Vacutainer tubes. PBMCs were isolated by Ficoll-Paque density-gradient centrifugation, with at least 6 million obtained per sample. Trizol reagent was used to extract total RNA from PBMCs, with at least 5 micrograms per sample. For every donor, flow cytometry on a PBMC aliquot measured the percentage of naive CD45RAhigh/CD27high T cells. The source material was blood. The sequence was collected from a man between 65 and 79 years old in good health. This chain is built from TRBV10-3 and TRBJ2-1; the central 7 bases match TRBD1. The nucleotides are TGTGCCATCAGTGAGAAGGGGGCTCCCAGGGATGAGCAGTTCTTC. Its product reads: CAISEKGAPRDEQFF.